Described below is a single T cell receptor (beta chain) sequence and its context. What it binds is not known. V lost 2 bases and J lost 2, with 12 bases in between. The CDR3 is 15 amino acids. Germline V gene lookup returns CDR1 SGHDT and CDR2 YYEEEE. This specimen belongs to a study of neoadjuvant nivolumab and ipilimumab in lung cancer. Only in-frame clones appear in the TCRdb table, and some are missing; sequencing was by immunoSEQ multiplex PCR. The sample holds 15,000 to 20,000 clones, about 87% seen once. Study-wide results and limits: Resected-tumor TCR richness correlated positively with pretherapy blood richness. Resected tumors had greater TCR richness and clonality than uninvolved lung.

The TCR originated in an adult with non-small cell lung cancer. The sample consisted of peripheral blood, taken before neoadjuvant nivolumab, alone or with ipilimumab. V and J are TRBV5-6 and TRBJ2-3, with D tentatively TRBD1 (5 bases). For the CDR3, the DNA is TGTGCCAGCAGCTTAGGTCAGGGAAACACAGATACGCAGTATTTT. Protein sequence: CASSLGQGNTDTQYF.